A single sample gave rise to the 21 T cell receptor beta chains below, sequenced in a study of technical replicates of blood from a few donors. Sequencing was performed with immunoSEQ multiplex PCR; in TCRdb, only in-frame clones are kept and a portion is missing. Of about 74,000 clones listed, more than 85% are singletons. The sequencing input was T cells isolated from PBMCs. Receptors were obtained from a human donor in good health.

CDR3 nucleotide sequence: TGTGCCTTAAGGGTGGGGCTGGGCTACACCTTC. Translating it yields CALRVGLGYTF. V gene TRBV30 combines with J gene TRBJ1-2; possible D gene TRBD1, 5 bases. The germline V and J ends were trimmed by 7 bases and 8 bases, with 14 bases remaining between them. The V gene's germline CDR1 is GTSNPN and CDR2 SVGIG (reference sequence). The CDR3 runs 11 residues.

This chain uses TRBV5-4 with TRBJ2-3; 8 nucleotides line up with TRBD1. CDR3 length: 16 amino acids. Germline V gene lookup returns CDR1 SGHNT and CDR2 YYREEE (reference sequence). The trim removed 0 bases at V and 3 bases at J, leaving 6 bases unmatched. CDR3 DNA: TGTGCCAGCAGCTTGGGGCAGGGGGCTTTGACAGATACGCAGTATTTT. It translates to CASSLGQGALTDTQYF.

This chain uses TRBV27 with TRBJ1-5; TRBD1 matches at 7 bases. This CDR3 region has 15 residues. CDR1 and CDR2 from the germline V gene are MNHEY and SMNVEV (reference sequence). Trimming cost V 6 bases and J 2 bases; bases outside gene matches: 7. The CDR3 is CASRANRGGNQPQHF. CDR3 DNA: TGTGCCAGCAGAGCCAACAGGGGAGGCAATCAGCCCCAGCATTTT.

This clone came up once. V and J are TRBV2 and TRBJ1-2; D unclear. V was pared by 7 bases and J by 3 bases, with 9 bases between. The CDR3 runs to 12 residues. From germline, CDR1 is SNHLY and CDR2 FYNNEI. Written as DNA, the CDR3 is TGTGCCAGCACCCGGGGAGACTATGGCTACACCTTC. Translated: CASTRGDYGYTF.

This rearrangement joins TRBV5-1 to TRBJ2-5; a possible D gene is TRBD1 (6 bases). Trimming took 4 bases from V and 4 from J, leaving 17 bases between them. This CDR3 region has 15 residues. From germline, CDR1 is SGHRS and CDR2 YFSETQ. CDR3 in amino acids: CASSVRTDPRETQYF. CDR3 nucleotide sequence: TGCGCCAGCAGCGTCCGGACAGATCCAAGAGAGACCCAGTACTTC.

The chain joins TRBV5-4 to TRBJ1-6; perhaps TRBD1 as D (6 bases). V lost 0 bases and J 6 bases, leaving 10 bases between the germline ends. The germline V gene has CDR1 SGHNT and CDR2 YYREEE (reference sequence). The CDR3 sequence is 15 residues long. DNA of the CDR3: TGTGCCAGCAGCTTGGCAGGGGTTCCTAATTCACCCCTCCACTTT. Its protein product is CASSLAGVPNSPLHF.

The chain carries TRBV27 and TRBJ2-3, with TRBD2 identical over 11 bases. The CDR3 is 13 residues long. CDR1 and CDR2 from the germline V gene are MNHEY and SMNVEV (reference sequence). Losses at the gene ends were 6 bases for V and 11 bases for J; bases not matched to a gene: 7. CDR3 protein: CASRFRTSGGQYF. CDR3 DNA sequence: TGTGCCAGCAGGTTTAGAACTAGCGGGGGGCAGTATTTT.

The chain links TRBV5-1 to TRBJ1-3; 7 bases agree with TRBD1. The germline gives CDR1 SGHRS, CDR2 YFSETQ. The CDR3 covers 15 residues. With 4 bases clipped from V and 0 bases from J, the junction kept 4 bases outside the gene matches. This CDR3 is CASSIGTVSGNTIYF. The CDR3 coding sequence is TGCGCCAGCAGCATTGGGACAGTCTCTGGAAACACCATATATTTT. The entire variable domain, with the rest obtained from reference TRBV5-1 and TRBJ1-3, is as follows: KAGVTQTPRYLIKTRGQQVTLSCSPISGHRSVSWYQQTPGQGLQFLFEYFSETQRNKGNFPGRFSGRQFSNSRSEMNVSTLELGDSALYLCASSIGTVSGNTIYFGEGSWLTVV.

CDR3 protein: CASSLSAGGYTEAFF. The CDR3 nucleotides are TGTGCCAGCAGTTTATCGGCAGGGGGCTACACTGAAGCTTTCTTT. The rearrangement uses TRBV27 and TRBJ1-1; TRBD1 matches at 8 bases. The CDR3 consists of 15 residues. Germline CDR1 MNHEY, CDR2 SMNVEV (reference sequence). J lost 3 bases, V lost 0 bases, and 3 bases had no gene match.

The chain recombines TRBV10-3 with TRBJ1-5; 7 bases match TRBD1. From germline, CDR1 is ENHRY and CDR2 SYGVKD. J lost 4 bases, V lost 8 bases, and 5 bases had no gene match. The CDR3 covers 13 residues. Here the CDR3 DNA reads TGTGCCATCGGGGCACAGGGGAATCAGCCCCAGCATTTT. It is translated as CAIGAQGNQPQHF.

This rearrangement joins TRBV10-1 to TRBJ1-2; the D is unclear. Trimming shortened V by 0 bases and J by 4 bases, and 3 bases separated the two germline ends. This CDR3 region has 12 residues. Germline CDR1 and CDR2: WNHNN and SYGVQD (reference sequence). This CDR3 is CASSESSYGYTF. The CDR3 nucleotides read TGCGCCAGCAGTGAGTCCTCCTATGGCTACACCTTC.

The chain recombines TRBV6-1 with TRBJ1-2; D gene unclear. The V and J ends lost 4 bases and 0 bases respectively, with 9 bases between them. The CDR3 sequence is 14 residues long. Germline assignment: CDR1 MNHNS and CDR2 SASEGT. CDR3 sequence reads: CASSGLTTNYGYTF. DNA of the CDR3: TGTGCCAGCAGTGGACTAACTACTAACTATGGCTACACCTTC.

DNA of the CDR3: TGTGCCAGCAGCGTAGAAGCGGGGGGGCACTACGAGCAGTACTTC. Translating gives CASSVEAGGHYEQYF. The J gene is TRBJ2-7, the V gene TRBV9, with TRBD2 matching 10 bases. V lost 0 bases, J lost 3 bases, and 3 bases stayed unmatched. Germline values: CDR1 SGDLS, CDR2 YYNGEE. There are 15 residues in the CDR3.

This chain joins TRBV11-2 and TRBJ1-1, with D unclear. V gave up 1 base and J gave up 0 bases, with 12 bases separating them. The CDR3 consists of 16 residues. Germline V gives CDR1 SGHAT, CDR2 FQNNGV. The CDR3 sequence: CASSLGAVLLNTEAFF. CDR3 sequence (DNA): TGTGCCAGCAGCTTAGGCGCGGTACTTCTGAACACTGAAGCTTTCTTT.

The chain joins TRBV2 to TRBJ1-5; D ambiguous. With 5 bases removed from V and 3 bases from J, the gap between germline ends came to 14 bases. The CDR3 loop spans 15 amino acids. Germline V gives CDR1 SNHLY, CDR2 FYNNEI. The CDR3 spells CASSRESGDNQPQHF. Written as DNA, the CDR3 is TGTGCCAGCAGTAGGGAATCGGGAGACAATCAGCCCCAGCATTTT.

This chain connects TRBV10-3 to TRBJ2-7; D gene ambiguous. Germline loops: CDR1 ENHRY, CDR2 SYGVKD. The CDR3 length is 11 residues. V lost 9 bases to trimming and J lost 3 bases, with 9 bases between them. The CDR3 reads CAISQLYEQYF. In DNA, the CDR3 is TGTGCCATTTCCCAACTCTACGAGCAGTACTTC.

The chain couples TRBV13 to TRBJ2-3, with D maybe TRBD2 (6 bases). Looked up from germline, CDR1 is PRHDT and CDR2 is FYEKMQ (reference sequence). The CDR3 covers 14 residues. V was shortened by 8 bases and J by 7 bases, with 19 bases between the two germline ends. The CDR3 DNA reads TGTGCCAGCTTCCCAGGAGGGCCCGGAAATACGCAGTATTTT. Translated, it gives CASFPGGPGNTQYF. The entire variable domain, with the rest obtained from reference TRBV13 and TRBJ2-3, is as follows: AAGVIQSPRHLIKEKRETATLKCYPIPRHDTVYWYQQGPGQDPQFLISFYEKMQSDKGSIPDRFSAQQFSDYHSELNMSSLELGDSALYFCASFPGGPGNTQYFGPGTRLTVL.

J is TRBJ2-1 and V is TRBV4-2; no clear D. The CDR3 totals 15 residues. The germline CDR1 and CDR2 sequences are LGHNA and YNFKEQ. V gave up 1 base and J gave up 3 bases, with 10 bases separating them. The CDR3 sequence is CASSQARNNYNEQFF. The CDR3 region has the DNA TGTGCCAGCAGCCAAGCCAGAAACAACTACAATGAGCAGTTCTTC.

CDR3: CASSPTTGSWGYTF. The CDR3 DNA reads as TGCGCCAGCAGCCCGACAACAGGGTCCTGGGGCTACACCTTC. The chain uses TRBV4-1 and TRBJ1-2; tentatively, D is TRBD1 (6 bases). The CDR3 contains 14 residues. V was shortened by 4 bases and J by 8 bases, with 17 bases between the two germline ends. Germline V gene sequence: CDR1 MGHRA, CDR2 YSYEKL.

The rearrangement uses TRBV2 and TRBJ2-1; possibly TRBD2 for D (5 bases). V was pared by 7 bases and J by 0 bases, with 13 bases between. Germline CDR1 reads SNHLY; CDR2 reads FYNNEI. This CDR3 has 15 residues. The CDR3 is CASTAGSSSYNEQFF. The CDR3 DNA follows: TGTGCCAGCACTGCGGGCAGTAGCTCCTACAATGAGCAGTTCTTC.

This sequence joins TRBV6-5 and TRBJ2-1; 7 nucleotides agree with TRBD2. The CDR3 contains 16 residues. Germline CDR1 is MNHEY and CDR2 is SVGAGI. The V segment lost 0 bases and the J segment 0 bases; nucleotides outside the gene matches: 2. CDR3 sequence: CASSYSTGGSYNEQFF. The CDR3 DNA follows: TGTGCCAGCAGTTACTCGACGGGGGGCTCCTACAATGAGCAGTTCTTC.